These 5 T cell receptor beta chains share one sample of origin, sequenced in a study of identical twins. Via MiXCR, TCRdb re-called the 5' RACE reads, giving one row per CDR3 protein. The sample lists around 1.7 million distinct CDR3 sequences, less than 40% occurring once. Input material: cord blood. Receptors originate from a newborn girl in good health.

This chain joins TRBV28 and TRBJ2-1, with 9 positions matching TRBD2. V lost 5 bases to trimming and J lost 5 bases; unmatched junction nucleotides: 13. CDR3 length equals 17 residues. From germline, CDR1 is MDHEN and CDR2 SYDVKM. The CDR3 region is CASSPGLARTAHNEQFF. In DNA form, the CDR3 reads TGTGCCAGCAGTCCAGGACTAGCGAGGACGGCACACAATGAGCAGTTCTTC.

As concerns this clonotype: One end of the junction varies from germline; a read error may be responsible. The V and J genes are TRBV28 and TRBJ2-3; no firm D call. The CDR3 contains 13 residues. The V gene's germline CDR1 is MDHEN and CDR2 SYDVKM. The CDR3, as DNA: TGTGCCAGCAGTTTGGGGAACACAGATACGCGGTATTTT. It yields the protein CASSLGNTDTRYF.

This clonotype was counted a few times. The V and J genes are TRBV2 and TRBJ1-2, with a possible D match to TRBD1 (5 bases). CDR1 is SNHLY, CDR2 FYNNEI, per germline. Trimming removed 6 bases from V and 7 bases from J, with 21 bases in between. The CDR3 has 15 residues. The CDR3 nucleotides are TGTGCCAGCAGACTCGAAGGGACCCTCGTAGGTGGCTACACCTTC. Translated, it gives CASRLEGTLVGGYTF.

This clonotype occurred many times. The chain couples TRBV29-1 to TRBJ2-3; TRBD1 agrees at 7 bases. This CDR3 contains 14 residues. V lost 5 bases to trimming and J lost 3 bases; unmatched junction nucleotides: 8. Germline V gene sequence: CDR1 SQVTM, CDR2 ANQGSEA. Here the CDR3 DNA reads TGCAGCGTTCGACAGGGTAGGCTAACAGATACGCAGTATTTT. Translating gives CSVRQGRLTDTQYF.

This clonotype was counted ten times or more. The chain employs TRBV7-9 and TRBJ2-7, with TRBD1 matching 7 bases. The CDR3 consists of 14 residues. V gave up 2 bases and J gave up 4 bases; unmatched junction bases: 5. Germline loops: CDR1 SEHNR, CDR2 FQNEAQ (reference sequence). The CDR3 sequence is CASSLRDSPYEQYF. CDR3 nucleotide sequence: TGTGCCAGCAGCTTAAGGGACAGTCCGTACGAGCAGTACTTC.